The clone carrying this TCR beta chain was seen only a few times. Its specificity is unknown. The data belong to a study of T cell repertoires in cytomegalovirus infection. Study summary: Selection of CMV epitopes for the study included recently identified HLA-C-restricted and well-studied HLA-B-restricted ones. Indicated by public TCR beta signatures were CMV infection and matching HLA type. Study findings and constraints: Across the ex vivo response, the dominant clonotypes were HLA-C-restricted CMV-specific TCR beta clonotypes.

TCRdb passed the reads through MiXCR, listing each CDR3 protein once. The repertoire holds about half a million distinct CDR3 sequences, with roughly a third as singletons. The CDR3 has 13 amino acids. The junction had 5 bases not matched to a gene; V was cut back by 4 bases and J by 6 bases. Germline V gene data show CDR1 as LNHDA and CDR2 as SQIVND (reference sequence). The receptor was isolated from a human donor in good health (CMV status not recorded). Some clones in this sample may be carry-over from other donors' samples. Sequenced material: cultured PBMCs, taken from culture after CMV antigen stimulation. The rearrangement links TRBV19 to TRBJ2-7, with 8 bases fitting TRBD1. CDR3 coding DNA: TGTGCCAGTAGTAACCAGGGGGCCGCCGAGCAGTACTTC. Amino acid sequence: CASSNQGAAEQYF.